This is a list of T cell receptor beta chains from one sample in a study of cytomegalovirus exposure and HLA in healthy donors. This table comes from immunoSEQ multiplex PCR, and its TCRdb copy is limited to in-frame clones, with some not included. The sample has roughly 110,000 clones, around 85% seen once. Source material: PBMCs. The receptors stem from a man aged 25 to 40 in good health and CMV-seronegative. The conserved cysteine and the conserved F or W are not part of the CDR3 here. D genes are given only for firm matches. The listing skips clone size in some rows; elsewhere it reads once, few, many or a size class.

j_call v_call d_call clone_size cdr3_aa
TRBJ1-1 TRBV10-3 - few AISGAPRSSEAF
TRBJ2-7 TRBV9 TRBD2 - ASSVDSGGSYEQY
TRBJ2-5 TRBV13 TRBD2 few ASSTGGENQETQY
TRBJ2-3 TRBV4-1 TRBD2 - ASSPSGGAAADTQY
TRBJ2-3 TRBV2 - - ASGPRVISTDTQY
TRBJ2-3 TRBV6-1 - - ASSGPGFGSPDTQY
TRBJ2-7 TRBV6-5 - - ASRKSGSSYEQY
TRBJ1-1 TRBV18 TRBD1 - ASSETGGGTEAF
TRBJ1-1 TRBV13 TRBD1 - ASSPQGVGKFEAF
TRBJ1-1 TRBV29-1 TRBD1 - SAGDREAF
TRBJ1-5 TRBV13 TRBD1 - ASSSKTGSQPQH
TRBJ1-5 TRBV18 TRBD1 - ASSQGQGSQPQH
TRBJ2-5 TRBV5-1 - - ASSLEVRGSETQY
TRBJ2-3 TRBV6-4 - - ASSDHLRGDTQY
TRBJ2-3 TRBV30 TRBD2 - AWSRLAGGLSSY
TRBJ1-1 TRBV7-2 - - ASSLRGALSAEAF
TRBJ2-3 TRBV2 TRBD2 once ASSAKPFGTNTDTQY
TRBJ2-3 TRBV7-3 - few ASSFGQSTDTQY
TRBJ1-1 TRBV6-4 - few ASISSQAVNTEAF
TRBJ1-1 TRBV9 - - ASSASIGRGNTEAF
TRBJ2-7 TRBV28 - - ASSPSGEQY
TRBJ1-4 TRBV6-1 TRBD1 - ASTGTATNEKLF
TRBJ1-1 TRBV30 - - AWSFMGATEAF